This TCR beta chain was identified in a study of cytomegalovirus exposure and HLA in healthy donors. The CDR3 consists of 15 residues. Germline V lookup: CDR1 MNHEY, CDR2 SMNVEV (reference sequence). V shed 3 bases, J shed 3 bases, and the junction held 4 bases outside the gene matches. With 60 Vbeta and 13 Jbeta primers, the PCR was carried out. Assay used: immunoSEQ multiplex PCR; TCRdb lists only in-frame clones, some missing. Of about 57,000 clones in the sample, more than 60% were seen once. Details on this clone: Its matching antigen is unknown.

Study-wide results and limits: An analysis that was carried out later associated about 17,000 TCR beta sequences with HLA alleles at 0.05 false discovery rate. Differences between HLA loci emerged in a later analysis of TCR association rates, with DRB1 most and HLA-C fewest.

This sequence joins TRBV27 and TRBJ2-7; 11 bases match TRBD2. This clonotype was obtained from a woman aged 25-40 years in good health and CMV-seronegative. What was sequenced was PBMCs. The CDR3 region is CASSLTSGDLYEQYF. The CDR3 nucleotides read TGTGCCAGCAGTTTGACTAGCGGGGACCTCTACGAGCAGTACTTC.